One and the same sample provided the 31 T cell receptor beta chains below, sequenced in a study of shared clonotypes between healthy human individuals. CD8 cells regarded as naive lacked CD45RO, were positively chosen for CCR7, and omitted terminally differentiated effector memory CD45RA+ cells. Some clones are missing from TCRdb's copy, which holds only in-frame ones; the method was immunoSEQ multiplex PCR. The sample has hundreds of thousands of clones, roughly 95% seen once. Sequenced input: naive CD8+ T cells sorted from blood. These receptors all come from a woman aged 25 to 39 in good health.

The DNA of the CDR3 is TGTGCCACCACCCGGGACAGGGGAAGCTCAGAGACCCAGTACTTC. This gives the protein CATTRDRGSSETQYF. The chain is built from TRBV15 and TRBJ2-5; 10 bases map to TRBD1. Germline CDR1 and CDR2: LNHNV and YYDKDF (reference sequence). This CDR3 has 15 amino acids. V shed 7 bases, J shed 4 bases, and the junction held 9 bases outside the gene matches.

V is TRBV20-1 and J is TRBJ2-7, with unresolved D. Germline-derived CDR1 and CDR2 are DFQATT and SNEGSKA (reference sequence). CDR3 length equals 11 residues. V was trimmed by 5 bases and J by 4 bases, leaving 9 bases between them. The CDR3 sequence is CSALSLYEQYF. CDR3 in DNA: TGCAGTGCTCTATCCCTTTACGAGCAGTACTTC.

This chain links TRBV27 with TRBJ2-1; no clear D gene. V lost 5 bases and J lost 5, with 10 bases in between. This CDR3 comprises 13 residues. Germline-derived CDR1 and CDR2 are MNHEY and SMNVEV (reference sequence). CDR3 region: CASSPSSNNEQFF. The DNA for the CDR3 is TGTGCCAGCAGTCCCTCTTCCAACAATGAGCAGTTCTTC.

The J gene is TRBJ2-7, the V gene TRBV27; possibly TRBD2 for D (6 bases). Germline values: CDR1 MNHEY, CDR2 SMNVEV (reference sequence). The CDR3 is made up of 14 amino acids. V shed 5 bases and J shed 6 bases, with 17 bases lying between them. CDR3 region: CASSPEGHWGEQYF. CDR3 coding DNA: TGTGCCAGCAGTCCGGAGGGGCACTGGGGCGAGCAGTACTTC.

The rearrangement joins TRBV7-3 to TRBJ2-1; 10 nucleotides agree with TRBD2. The CDR3 is 15 residues long. The junction had 3 bases not matched to a gene; V was cut back by 3 bases and J by 4 bases. The germline gives CDR1 SGHTA, CDR2 FQGTGA. CDR3 nucleotide sequence: TGTGCCAGCAGCTTGGATAGCGGGAGGTACAATGAGCAGTTCTTC. Its translation: CASSLDSGRYNEQFF.

Only one count was recorded for this clone. The chain carries TRBV5-1 and TRBJ2-7; maybe TRBD2 (7 bases). Trimming removed 6 bases at V and 5 bases at J, with 15 bases between. This CDR3 is 13 amino acids long. Germline V CDR1 and CDR2: SGHRS, YFSETQ. The CDR3 region is CASKGGGLDEQYF. The CDR3 nucleotides are TGCGCCAGCAAGGGGGGAGGGTTGGACGAGCAGTACTTC.

The genes are TRBV2 and TRBJ2-2, with 9 bases lining up with TRBD2. V gave up 2 bases and J gave up 7 bases; unmatched junction bases: 11. Germline values: CDR1 SNHLY, CDR2 FYNNEI. The CDR3 extends over 17 amino acids. The CDR3: CASSEPSGILWVGELFF. CDR3 sequence (DNA): TGTGCCAGCAGTGAACCTAGCGGGATCCTTTGGGTCGGGGAGCTGTTTTTT.

To note about this clone: This CDR3 is also generated by other DNA sequences in the sample. The chain recombines TRBV29-1 with TRBJ2-7; TRBD1 might be the D (5 bases). There are 12 residues in the CDR3. The V and J ends lost 4 bases and 0 bases respectively, with 7 bases between them. CDR1 and CDR2 (germline): SQVTM, ANQGSEA. CDR3 region: CSVGDSSYEQYF. In DNA, the CDR3 is TGCAGCGTTGGAGACAGCTCCTACGAGCAGTACTTC.

This clone was observed a single time. The CDR3 is CASRPLFGAHEQFF. CDR3 sequence (DNA): TGTGCCAGCAGGCCTCTCTTTGGGGCGCATGAGCAGTTCTTC. The chain is built from TRBV28 and TRBJ2-1; TRBD1 might be the D (5 bases). Trimming stripped 6 bases from V and 8 bases from J, with 17 bases between. This CDR3 has 14 residues. Germline lookup yields CDR1 MDHEN and CDR2 SYDVKM. The whole variable domain, filled in from reference TRBV28 and TRBJ2-1, reads DVKVTQSSRYLVKRTGEKVFLECVQDMDHENMFWYRQDPGLGLRLIYFSYDVKMKEKGDIPEGYSVSREKKERFSLILESASTNQTSMYLCASRPLFGAHEQFFGPGTRLTVL.

J is TRBJ2-2 and V is TRBV6-5, with D uncertain. Germline V gene lookup returns CDR1 MNHEY and CDR2 SVGAGI. CDR3 size: 14 residues. V shed 4 bases and J shed 1 base, with 7 bases lying between them. The CDR3 protein is CASSFSWNTGELFF. The CDR3 region has the DNA TGTGCCAGCAGTTTCTCTTGGAACACCGGGGAGCTGTTTTTT.

J is TRBJ2-1 and V is TRBV2; D may be TRBD1 (6 bases). This CDR3 contains 15 residues. Trimming took 2 bases from V and 5 from J, leaving 13 bases between them. The germline V gene encodes CDR1 SNHLY and CDR2 FYNNEI. In DNA, the CDR3 is TGTGCCAGCAGTGAATCAGGGGAGTCAAACAATGAGCAGTTCTTC. Translation gives CASSESGESNNEQFF.

J is TRBJ2-2 and V is TRBV28, with 7 bases fitting TRBD1. The germline CDR1 and CDR2 sequences are MDHEN and SYDVKM. Trimming at V came to 4 bases and at J to 2 bases, leaving 10 bases not matched to a gene. This CDR3 has 17 amino acids. The CDR3 sequence is CASSSPNRDRNTGELFF. CDR3 DNA sequence: TGTGCCAGCAGTTCCCCTAACCGGGACAGAAACACCGGGGAGCTGTTTTTT.

The chain couples TRBV4-1 to TRBJ1-1, with 7 bases identical to TRBD1. Looked up from germline, CDR1 is MGHRA and CDR2 is YSYEKL. CDR3 length: 18 residues. Losses at the gene ends were 1 base for V and 6 bases for J; bases not matched to a gene: 17. The CDR3: CASSQATGIMKILAEAFF. In DNA, the CDR3 is TGCGCCAGCAGCCAAGCGACAGGGATTATGAAAATACTCGCTGAAGCTTTCTTT.

This CDR3 is CASSQILAEETQYF. The CDR3 bases are TGCGCCAGCAGCCAAATCCTGGCGGAAGAGACCCAGTACTTC. The V call is TRBV4-1, the J call TRBJ2-5; D unclear. This CDR3 is built from 14 residues. The V gene's germline CDR1 is MGHRA and CDR2 YSYEKL. Trimming stripped 2 bases from V and 3 bases from J, with 10 bases between.

The gene calls are TRBV7-6 and TRBJ1-3; D is unclear. Germline values: CDR1 SGHVS, CDR2 FNYEAQ. V lost 6 bases and J lost 0, with 12 bases in between. This CDR3 contains 15 residues. This CDR3 is CASSLDGHSGNTIYF. The CDR3 nucleotides read TGTGCCAGCAGTCTGGACGGCCACTCTGGAAACACCATATATTTT.

The genes are TRBV7-8 and TRBJ2-3; D perhaps matches TRBD2 (5 bases). With 5 bases removed from V and 2 bases from J, the gap between germline ends came to 14 bases. Germline V gene lookup returns CDR1 SGHVS and CDR2 FQNEAQ. The CDR3 has 15 residues. The CDR3 coding sequence is TGTGCCAGCAGCCTCGCCCAGCGGCACACAGATACGCAGTATTTT. Translating it yields CASSLAQRHTDTQYF.

As concerns this clone: The sample contains more than one DNA sequence encoding this CDR3. This rearrangement joins TRBV27 to TRBJ2-7, with 7 bases identical to TRBD2. From germline, CDR1 is MNHEY and CDR2 SMNVEV (reference sequence). V shed 6 bases and J 0 bases; nucleotides not matched to a gene: 5. The CDR3 runs 14 residues. The CDR3 is CASSSGVSSYEQYF. The CDR3 coding sequence is TGTGCCAGCAGCAGCGGGGTTAGCTCCTACGAGCAGTACTTC.

The gene calls are TRBV7-6 and TRBJ2-7; the D call may be TRBD1 or TRBD2 (5 bases each). CDR1 SGHVS and CDR2 FNYEAQ come from the germline V gene. The CDR3 contains 14 residues. V dropped 4 bases and J dropped 2 bases, with 12 bases sitting between them. The DNA for the CDR3 is TGTGCCAGCAGCTCGAGGGGATCCCCCTACGAGCAGTACTTC. Translation gives CASSSRGSPYEQYF.

The V gene is TRBV6-5, the J gene TRBJ1-1; no clear D. The CDR3 consists of 12 residues. Germline V gene sequence: CDR1 MNHEY, CDR2 SVGAGI. V shed 6 bases and J shed 5 bases, with 10 bases lying between them. Here the CDR3 reads CASRSAVTEAFF. In DNA, the CDR3 is TGTGCCAGCAGATCCGCTGTTACTGAAGCTTTCTTT.

To note about this clone: In the same sample, other DNA sequences code for this CDR3. This chain links TRBV27 with TRBJ2-3; D is unresolved. The CDR3 is 13 residues long. With 5 bases removed from V and 0 bases from J, the gap between germline ends came to 6 bases. Germline assignment: CDR1 MNHEY and CDR2 SMNVEV (reference sequence). The DNA of the CDR3 is TGTGCCAGCAGTCTCTTTAGCACAGATACGCAGTATTTT. Its protein product is CASSLFSTDTQYF.

The J gene is TRBJ2-1, the V gene TRBV5-6; TRBD2 is a possible D gene (6 bases). CDR3 length equals 12 residues. Germline assignment: CDR1 SGHDT and CDR2 YYEEEE. Trimming left V 4 bases short and J 10 bases short, with 12 bases between. CDR3 in amino acids: CASSPGLTEQFF. The CDR3 bases are TGTGCCAGCAGCCCGGGACTCACCGAGCAGTTCTTC.

The rearrangement joins TRBV28 to TRBJ2-7; 16 bases map to TRBD2. This CDR3 contains 15 residues. Losses at the gene ends were 6 bases for V and 4 bases for J; bases not matched to a gene: 3. CDR1 and CDR2 from the germline V gene are MDHEN and SYDVKM. In DNA, the CDR3 is TGTGCCAGCAGGGGACTAGCGGGAGGGCCGTACGAGCAGTACTTC. It yields the protein CASRGLAGGPYEQYF.

The CDR3 DNA follows: TGTGCCAGCAGCTTAGACATTACCGGGGAGCTGTTTTTT. Amino acids: CASSLDITGELFF. The rearrangement uses TRBV7-8 and TRBJ2-2; no reliable D call. CDR1 and CDR2 from the germline V gene are SGHVS and FQNEAQ. V lost 1 base and J 5 bases, leaving 5 bases between the germline ends. The CDR3 has 13 residues.

The rearrangement links TRBV4-2 to TRBJ1-1, with a tentative D call TRBD1 (5 bases). The CDR3 covers 14 residues. Germline V CDR1 and CDR2: LGHNA, YNFKEQ. Trimming removed 6 bases from V and 3 bases from J, with 14 bases in between. The CDR3: CASRGALMDTEAFF. The CDR3 DNA sequence: TGTGCCAGCAGAGGGGCCTTAATGGACACTGAAGCTTTCTTT.

The V call is TRBV28, the J call TRBJ2-1; D ambiguous. The CDR3 is made up of 12 amino acids. Looked up from germline, CDR1 is MDHEN and CDR2 is SYDVKM. V shed 6 bases and J shed 4 bases, with 7 bases lying between them. CDR3 loop: CASSHSYNEQFF. DNA for the CDR3: TGTGCCAGCAGCCATTCATACAATGAGCAGTTCTTC.

The V call is TRBV6-6, the J call TRBJ2-1, with D tentatively TRBD1 (6 bases). Germline CDR1 MNHNY, CDR2 SVGAGI (reference sequence). V dropped 3 bases and J dropped 7 bases, with 10 bases sitting between them. The CDR3 totals 13 residues. The CDR3 bases are TGTGCCAGCAGTTATGGGGGCGGGAATGAGCAGTTCTTC. This gives the protein CASSYGGGNEQFF.

J is TRBJ2-1 and V is TRBV10-1; unclear D gene. The germline V gene has CDR1 WNHNN and CDR2 SYGVQD (reference sequence). V lost 3 bases, J lost 8 bases, and 23 bases lay in between. The CDR3 length is 17 residues. The CDR3 region is CASSDIEAIADIYEQFF. Written as DNA, the CDR3 is TGCGCCAGCAGTGATATTGAGGCAATCGCCGACATATATGAGCAGTTCTTC.

The rearrangement links TRBV13 to TRBJ1-1, with a weak D call TRBD1 (5 bases). With 5 bases removed from V and 5 bases from J, the gap between germline ends came to 12 bases. The CDR3 loop spans 13 amino acids. Germline values: CDR1 PRHDT, CDR2 FYEKMQ (reference sequence). The CDR3 sequence is CASSPGSLTEAFF. The CDR3 nucleotides read TGTGCCAGCAGCCCAGGGAGCTTGACTGAAGCTTTCTTT.

V and J are TRBV28 and TRBJ2-1; TRBD1 matches 7 bases. The germline CDR1 and CDR2 sequences are MDHEN and SYDVKM. Trimming cost V 6 bases and J 5 bases; bases outside gene matches: 4. The CDR3 totals 13 residues. CDR3 in amino acids: CASRATGNNEQFF. As DNA, the CDR3 is TGTGCCAGCAGAGCGACAGGGAACAATGAGCAGTTCTTC.

The chain is built from TRBV7-2 and TRBJ2-7; 10 bases line up with TRBD2. Germline V gene sequence: CDR1 SGHTA, CDR2 FQGNSA. The CDR3 totals 15 residues. J gave up 4 bases and V 4 bases, and 7 bases lay outside the gene matches. DNA for the CDR3: TGTGCCAGCAGCTCCAGCGGGAGGGCTTGGTACGAGCAGTACTTC. Amino acids: CASSSSGRAWYEQYF.

This clone has just one count. The V and J genes are TRBV5-1 and TRBJ2-7; D not certain. Germline CDR1 reads SGHRS; CDR2 reads YFSETQ. V lost 7 bases, J lost 3 bases, and 17 bases lay in between. This CDR3 spans 14 amino acids. For the CDR3, the DNA is TGCGCCAGCTCCTTTTCTGACGGTAACTACGAGCAGTACTTC. Protein: CASSFSDGNYEQYF.